The 5 T cell receptor beta chains below all came from one sample that was sequenced in a study of blood T cells in healthy people across ages (dated by TCRdb to 2013 to 2016). Libraries were constructed by 5' RACE. The reads were generated on an Illumina HiSeq 2500. A second roughly 6 to 12 cycle PCR used a sample-barcoded 5' primer and a J-beta primer mix. TCRdb reran the public reads through fastp at Q25 and MiXCR, keeping productive beta chains. Entries that share a CDR3 protein sequence are merged under the most common genes and DNA. This sample is represented by about 830,000 distinct CDR3 sequences; about 62% of them were singletons. The ten largest clonotypes hold 28% of the sample. Input material: blood. The source is a man aged 25-40 years in good health.

A few counts support this clonotype. This rearrangement joins TRBV9 to TRBJ2-4, with 9 positions matching TRBD2. The DNA matches TRBJ2-7 better at its end, which makes the J call doubtful. This CDR3 contains 15 residues. Germline CDR1 SGDLS, CDR2 YYNGEE. Here the CDR3 reads CASSPTGTSFHEQYF. Here the CDR3 DNA reads TGTGCCAGCAGCCCAACCGGGACTAGCTTCCACGAGCAGTACTTC.

V and J are TRBV28 and TRBJ2-1; TRBD1 agrees at 9 bases. J lost 9 bases, V lost 8 bases, and 5 bases had no gene match. Germline V lookup: CDR1 MDHEN, CDR2 SYDVKM. The length of the CDR3 is 12 residues. The CDR3 DNA reads TGTGCCAGCGGGACAGGGATCGGTGAGCAGTTCTTC. Amino acid sequence: CASGTGIGEQFF.

Worth noting for this clonotype: This may stem from a read error, because a much larger clone lies one nucleotide away. J is TRBJ2-1 and V is TRBV9, with D perhaps being TRBD1 or TRBD2 (5 bases each). CDR3 length: 15 amino acids. The germline V gene encodes CDR1 SGDLS and CDR2 YYNGEE. The chain's CDR3 is CASSETGTVYDEQFF. For the CDR3, the DNA is TGTGCCAGCAGCGAAACCGGGACGGTCTACGATGAGCAGTTCTTC.

V and J are TRBV14 and TRBJ2-5; TRBD1 is a possible D gene (6 bases). V dropped 5 bases and J dropped 11 bases, with 15 bases sitting between them. Germline assignment: CDR1 SGHDN and CDR2 FVKESK. CDR3 size: 12 residues. The CDR3 loop is CASSSNRVGQYF. The CDR3 DNA sequence: TGTGCCAGCAGCAGCAACAGGGTTGGGCAGTACTTC.

The rearrangement joins TRBV3-1 to TRBJ2-7; D is unclear. Germline V lookup: CDR1 LGHDT, CDR2 YNNKEL (reference sequence). CDR3 size: 14 residues. V was shortened by 1 base and J by 3 bases, with 10 bases between the two germline ends. In DNA, the CDR3 is TGTGCCAGCAGCCAAGTCTACTCAAGCTACGAGCAGTACTTC. Translating it yields CASSQVYSSYEQYF.